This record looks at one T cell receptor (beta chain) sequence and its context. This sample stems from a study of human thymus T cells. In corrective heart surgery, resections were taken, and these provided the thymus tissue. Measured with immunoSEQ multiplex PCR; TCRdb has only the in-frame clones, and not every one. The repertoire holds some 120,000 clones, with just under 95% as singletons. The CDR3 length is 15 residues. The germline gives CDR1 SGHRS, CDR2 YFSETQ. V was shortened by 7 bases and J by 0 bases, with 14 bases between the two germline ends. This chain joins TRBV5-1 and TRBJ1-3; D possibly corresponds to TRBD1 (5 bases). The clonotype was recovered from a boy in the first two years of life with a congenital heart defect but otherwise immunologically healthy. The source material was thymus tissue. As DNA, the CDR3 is TGCGCCAGCCGGCGGTCGCAGGGCTCTGGAAACACCATATATTTT. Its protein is CASRRSQGSGNTIYF.